Listed here are 32 T cell receptor beta chains from one sample, sequenced in a study of regulatory T cells in long-lasting Graves disease. Combining iRepertoire HTBI primers with Arm-PCR of CDR3 regions, the authors built TCR beta libraries. One entry per CDR3 protein results from TCRdb running MiXCR on the multiplex PCR reads. In the table there are 380,000 or so distinct CDR3 sequences, 15% to 20% of which are singletons. Time point meaning: newly diagnosed GD, antithyroid drugs for less than 3 months. With RNA extracted from PBMCs as input, the TCR library was made. The sample was also linked to a second study, of T cells in Graves' hyperthyroidism and ophthalmopathy.

The sequenced sample was peripheral blood mononuclear cells (PBMCs), obtained at new diagnosis, from a patient treated with antithyroid drugs. These receptors originate from a woman under 30 with Graves disease.

This clonotype was picked up many times. The chain has TRBV20-1 and TRBJ2-7; D ambiguous. Between the trimmed V and J ends, which lost 2 bases and 3 bases, there was a span of 14 bases. The CDR3 totals 14 residues. The germline gives CDR1 DFQATT, CDR2 SNEGSKA (reference sequence). CDR3 nucleotides: TGCAGTGCTAGACGGTTTAGGCTAAACTACGAGCAGTACTTC. Encoded protein: CSARRFRLNYEQYF.

The table lists this clonotype with a few counts. The chain recombines TRBV6-1 with TRBJ1-5; the D gene is possibly TRBD1 (5 bases). Germline V gene data show CDR1 as MNHNS and CDR2 as SASEGT. The CDR3 has 14 amino acids. The germline V and J ends were trimmed by 3 bases and 3 bases, with 9 bases remaining between them. CDR3 sequence (DNA): TGTGCCAGCAGTGACAGGACATTCAATCAGCCCCAGCATTTT. This gives the protein CASSDRTFNQPQHF.

The table lists this clonotype with many counts. This chain connects TRBV5-1 to TRBJ2-3; D may be TRBD1 (6 bases). V lost 0 bases to trimming and J lost 5 bases, with 19 bases between them. Germline lookup yields CDR1 SGHRS and CDR2 YFSETQ. The CDR3 runs to 17 residues. The CDR3 is CASSLVQGGPWGDTQYF. CDR3 bases: TGCGCCAGCAGCTTGGTACAGGGCGGGCCCTGGGGAGATACGCAGTATTTT.

This clonotype was found many times. The rearrangement links TRBV20-1 to TRBJ2-1; 11 bases align to TRBD2. Trimming took 3 bases from V and 4 from J; bases not matched to a gene: 5. The CDR3 is 15 residues long. The germline CDR1 and CDR2 sequences are DFQATT and SNEGSKA (reference sequence). CDR3 region: CSASSVAGGYNEQFF. The CDR3 DNA is TGCAGTGCTAGTTCTGTAGCGGGAGGGTACAATGAGCAGTTCTTC.

This clonotype has a count of ten or more. The rearrangement links TRBV20-1 to TRBJ2-1, with TRBD2 matching 12 bases. Germline trimming cut 6 bases from V and 6 bases from J; bases unmatched to any gene: 12. Germline CDR1 DFQATT, CDR2 SNEGSKA (reference sequence). The length of the CDR3 is 16 residues. DNA for the CDR3: TGCAGTGCCAATACACTGACTAGCGGGGGTACCAATGAGCAGTTCTTC. Translation: CSANTLTSGGTNEQFF.

The table lists this clonotype with many counts. The rearrangement uses TRBV12-3 or TRBV12-4 and TRBJ2-1; unclear D gene. This CDR3 region has 11 residues. CDR3 sequence (DNA): TGTGCTTCCTCAGAGGTCGATGAGCAGTTCTTC. Amino acid sequence: CASSEVDEQFF.

This clonotype was seen repeatedly, ten times or more. J is TRBJ2-1 and V is TRBV12-3 or TRBV12-4, with TRBD2 matching 9 bases. Trimming removed 8 bases from V and 2 bases from J; junction bases left unmatched: 7. The CDR3 is 15 amino acids. The CDR3 DNA reads as TGTGCCAGCTCCCTAGCGGGGAGCCCCTACAATGAGCAGTTCTTC. Its translation is CASSLAGSPYNEQFF.

This clonotype was seen more than once but under ten times. The gene calls are TRBV29-1 and TRBJ2-1; D might be TRBD1 (5 bases). With 7 bases removed from V and 1 base from J, the gap between germline ends came to 11 bases. The CDR3 has 13 residues. Per germline, CDR1 SQVTM and CDR2 ANQGSEA. CDR3 loop: CSASTESYNEQFF. Here the CDR3 DNA reads TGCAGCGCCTCGACAGAATCCTACAATGAGCAGTTCTTC.

This clonotype was counted at least ten times. This sequence joins TRBV11-2 and TRBJ2-7, with D tentatively TRBD1 (5 bases). Trimming took off 7 bases at V and 7 bases at J, with 20 bases between the two ends. The germline V gene encodes CDR1 SGHAT and CDR2 FQNNGV. This CDR3 is built from 14 residues. Here the CDR3 DNA reads TGTGCCAGCATCAGCGCTGTAGGGGCCGGAGAGCAGTACTTC. It is translated as CASISAVGAGEQYF.

In its sample, this clonotype was seen many times. The rearrangement uses TRBV10-3 and TRBJ2-7, with 7 bases that match TRBD2. V gave up 9 bases and J gave up 4 bases; unmatched junction bases: 9. The length of the CDR3 is 13 residues. Germline CDR1 ENHRY, CDR2 SYGVKD. CDR3 protein: CAIAREKEYEQYF. In DNA, the CDR3 is TGTGCCATAGCGCGGGAGAAGGAATACGAGCAGTACTTC.

This clonotype was seen ten or more times. The junction departs from germline at one end; a sequencing error may be responsible. This rearrangement joins TRBV11-2 to TRBJ2-5, with 14 bases identical to TRBD2. The CDR3 covers 16 residues. Germline V gene lookup returns CDR1 SGHAT and CDR2 FQNNGV. The CDR3 loop is CASSLTSGGAAETQYF. As DNA, the CDR3 is TGCGCCAGCAGCCTGACTAGCGGGGGGGCAGCGGAGACCCAGTACTTC.

On this clonotype itself: This may stem from a read error, because a much larger clone lies one nucleotide away. V is TRBV7-3 and J is TRBJ2-7; tentative D call: TRBD1 (6 bases). CDR3 length: 13 residues. The V and J ends lost 2 bases and 6 bases respectively, with 11 bases between them. CDR1 is SGHTA and CDR2 is FQGTGA in the germline V gene. The CDR3 loop reads CASSLGQPCEQYF. The CDR3 region has the DNA TGTGCCAGCAGCTTAGGACAGCCCTGCGAGCAGTACTTC.

This clonotype was seen repeatedly, ten times or more. This rearrangement joins TRBV5-1 to TRBJ2-1; TRBD2 agrees at 10 bases. V was pared by 4 bases and J by 3 bases, with 7 bases of the junction left unmatched. The length of the CDR3 is 16 residues. CDR1 and CDR2 (germline): SGHRS, YFSETQ. The CDR3 DNA follows: TGCGCCAGCAGCCCGTCGGCTAGCGGGGGCTACAATGAGCAGTTCTTC. Amino acid sequence: CASSPSASGGYNEQFF.

This clonotype was counted many times. The V call is TRBV2, the J call TRBJ2-7; TRBD2 matches at 7 bases. The CDR3 runs to 15 residues. V trimming: 4 bases; J trimming: 5 bases; junction bases outside the gene matches: 11. From germline, CDR1 is SNHLY and CDR2 FYNNEI. In DNA, the CDR3 is TGTGCCAGCAGTGGGGTTGGCGGGAGTACCCACGAGCAGTACTTC. It yields the protein CASSGVGGSTHEQYF.

This clonotype has a count of ten or more. The chain combines TRBV28 with TRBJ2-3; D not resolved. CDR1 is MDHEN and CDR2 is SYDVKM in the germline V gene. The CDR3 covers 18 residues. Trimming left V 2 bases short and J 0 bases short, with 18 bases between. The CDR3 loop reads CASSLGSNLIISTDTQYF. In nucleotides, the CDR3 is TGTGCCAGCAGTTTAGGATCGAACTTAATCATTAGCACAGATACGCAGTATTTT. Full variable domain (remainder filled in from reference TRBV28 and TRBJ2-3): DVKVTQSSRYLVKRTGEKVFLECVQDMDHENMFWYRQDPGLGLRLIYFSYDVKMKEKGDIPEGYSVSREKKERFSLILESASTNQTSMYLCASSLGSNLIISTDTQYFGPGTRLTVL.

This clonotype occurred many times. The J gene is TRBJ2-7, the V gene TRBV20-1; 9 bases line up with TRBD1. The germline V gene has CDR1 DFQATT and CDR2 SNEGSKA (reference sequence). Trimming took 6 bases from V and 0 from J; bases not matched to a gene: 3. This CDR3 is built from 13 residues. CDR3 sequence reads: CSAGTGSSYEQYF. The CDR3 region has the DNA TGCAGTGCAGGGACAGGGAGCTCCTACGAGCAGTACTTC.

This clonotype was observed many times. J is TRBJ2-1 and V is TRBV3-1; TRBD2 agrees at 7 bases. The CDR3 has 15 residues. Per the germline V gene, CDR1 is LGHDT and CDR2 is YNNKEL (reference sequence). The junction had 11 bases not matched to a gene; V was cut back by 4 bases and J by 8 bases. The CDR3 coding sequence is TGTGCCAGCAGCCCCCAGGGAGGGGAGGGAGATGAGCAGTTCTTC. This translates into CASSPQGGEGDEQFF.

The chain combines TRBV29-1 with TRBJ1-2, with no clear D. Germline V gives CDR1 SQVTM, CDR2 ANQGSEA. The CDR3 extends over 13 amino acids. The V end lost 4 bases, the J end lost 0 bases, and 9 bases lay between the germline ends. The chain's CDR3 is CSVVGWSNYGYTF. CDR3 coding DNA: TGCAGCGTTGTAGGTTGGTCTAACTATGGCTACACCTTC.

The chain joins TRBV6-1 to TRBJ2-7, with D unclear. Germline CDR1 reads MNHNS; CDR2 reads SASEGT. Trimming stripped 5 bases from V and 0 bases from J, with 14 bases between. The CDR3 runs 15 residues. CDR3 loop: CASSTGLGPSYEQYF. CDR3 nucleotide sequence: TGTGCCAGCAGTACCGGCCTAGGACCCTCCTACGAGCAGTACTTC.

V is TRBV10-3 and J is TRBJ1-1; TRBD1 aligns across 10 bases. This CDR3 region has 15 residues. Germline assignment: CDR1 ENHRY and CDR2 SYGVKD. With V trimmed by 6 bases and J by 1 base, 5 bases remained unmatched. Here the CDR3 reads CAISRQGATNTEAFF. CDR3 DNA sequence: TGTGCCATCAGCCGACAGGGGGCGACGAACACTGAAGCTTTCTTT.

This clonotype occurred many times. This sequence joins TRBV10-1 and TRBJ2-5; TRBD2 aligns across 10 bases. This CDR3 comprises 16 residues. Germline-derived CDR1 and CDR2 are WNHNN and SYGVQD (reference sequence). The J segment lost 0 bases and the V segment lost 2 bases, leaving 3 bases of the junction unmatched. The CDR3: CASSEGLAGDQETQYF. CDR3 DNA: TGCGCCAGCAGTGAGGGTCTAGCGGGGGACCAAGAGACCCAGTACTTC.

This clonotype was picked up a small number of times. The V gene is TRBV2, the J gene TRBJ2-4; 8 positions match TRBD2. V shed 6 bases and J 8 bases; nucleotides not matched to a gene: 9. The CDR3 runs 14 residues. Germline CDR1 reads SNHLY; CDR2 reads FYNNEI. CDR3 amino acids: CASRAKPGGDIQYF. In DNA, the CDR3 is TGTGCCAGCAGAGCTAAGCCGGGGGGGGACATTCAGTACTTC.

The chain employs TRBV7-9 and TRBJ2-1; D is tentatively TRBD1 or TRBD2 (5 bases each). The V gene lost 0 bases and the J gene lost 8 bases, with 11 bases spanning the gap. CDR3 length equals 14 residues. Germline values: CDR1 SEHNR, CDR2 FQNEAQ (reference sequence). CDR3: CASSLAGVSHEQFF. As DNA, the CDR3 is TGTGCCAGCAGCTTAGCGGGGGTTTCTCATGAGCAGTTCTTC.

This clonotype has at least ten counts. The chain uses TRBV6-2 or TRBV6-3 and TRBJ2-1; TRBD2 agrees at 12 bases. The V segment lost 5 bases and the J segment 7 bases; nucleotides outside the gene matches: 9. CDR3 length: 16 residues. Germline V gene sequence: CDR1 MNHEY, CDR2 SVGEGT. Written as DNA, the CDR3 is TGTGCCAGCAGTCGCCTAGCGGGAGGGCCGGGGAATGAGCAGTTCTTC. Translated: CASSRLAGGPGNEQFF.

In its sample, this clonotype was seen once. The chain carries TRBV5-1 and TRBJ2-5; 8 positions match TRBD1. This CDR3 contains 16 residues. V shed 4 bases and J 1 base; nucleotides not matched to a gene: 9. Germline assignment: CDR1 SGHRS and CDR2 YFSETQ. CDR3 bases: TGCGCCAGCAGCCCCAGGACAGGGACGCTCCAAGAGACCCAGTACTTC. Residues: CASSPRTGTLQETQYF.

This chain uses TRBV19 with TRBJ1-2; possible D gene TRBD1, 5 bases. Per germline, CDR1 LNHDA and CDR2 SQIVND (reference sequence). V gave up 5 bases and J gave up 0 bases, with 13 bases separating them. The CDR3 loop spans 15 amino acids. CDR3 nucleotides: TGTGCCAGTAGTCTACGGGGGGTAACTAACTATGGCTACACCTTC. This gives the protein CASSLRGVTNYGYTF.

The chain combines TRBV6-1 with TRBJ1-2, with 7 bases aligning to TRBD1. The CDR3 runs 14 residues. With V trimmed by 5 bases and J by 2 bases, 5 bases remained unmatched. In germline, CDR1 is MNHNS, CDR2 SASEGT. CDR3 amino acids: CASSNRDSNYGYTF. DNA for the CDR3: TGTGCCAGCAGTAACCGGGACAGCAACTATGGCTACACCTTC.

The gene calls are TRBV12-3 or TRBV12-4 and TRBJ2-1, with D hard to call. With 5 bases removed from V and 3 bases from J, the gap between germline ends came to 20 bases. The CDR3 is 17 residues long. CDR3 sequence: CASSLRASDRVYNEQFF. CDR3 bases: TGTGCCAGCAGTCTCCGGGCCTCAGATCGGGTCTACAATGAGCAGTTCTTC.

This clonotype was detected a few times. This chain joins TRBV10-1 and TRBJ2-7; tentative D call: TRBD2 (5 bases). The length of the CDR3 is 15 residues. V was clipped by 3 bases and J by 0 bases, with 12 bases between them. CDR1 and CDR2 (germline): WNHNN, SYGVQD (reference sequence). The CDR3 spells CASSDEAVSSYEQYF. CDR3 DNA: TGCGCCAGCAGTGATGAAGCGGTGAGCTCCTACGAGCAGTACTTC.

This clonotype was observed many times. The V gene is TRBV9, the J gene TRBJ2-5; perhaps TRBD2 as D (5 bases). CDR3 length equals 14 residues. Trimming took 1 base from V and 1 from J, leaving 8 bases between them. Germline V lookup: CDR1 SGDLS, CDR2 YYNGEE. The CDR3 loop reads CASSVSGAQETQYF. For the CDR3, the DNA is TGTGCCAGCAGCGTAAGCGGAGCCCAAGAGACCCAGTACTTC.

There are many counts of this clonotype. The J gene is TRBJ1-2, the V gene TRBV12-3 or TRBV12-4; possibly TRBD1 for D (5 bases). V gave up 4 bases and J gave up 0 bases, with 15 bases separating them. The CDR3 sequence is 16 residues long. CDR3 in amino acids: CASSSRTRDPNYGYTF. Written as DNA, the CDR3 is TGTGCCAGCAGTTCACGCACCAGGGATCCTAACTATGGCTACACCTTC.

There are many counts of this clonotype. V is TRBV2 and J is TRBJ2-7, with D unclear. This CDR3 has 12 amino acids. From germline, CDR1 is SNHLY and CDR2 FYNNEI. Trimming took off 5 bases at V and 2 bases at J, with 7 bases between the two ends. The CDR3 nucleotides are TGTGCCAGCAGTTCAAGTGCCTACGAGCAGTACTTC. Protein sequence: CASSSSAYEQYF.